This T cell receptor beta chain was sequenced in a study of T cells after yellow fever vaccination. Study-level points and caveats: Boosting was followed by the reappearance of most primary-vaccination clones (just under 98% CD4, 70% to 90% CD8).

TCRdb re-called the 5' RACE reads with MiXCR, one entry per CDR3 protein. The repertoire holds some 390,000 distinct CDR3 sequences, with around a sixth as singletons. On this clonotype itself: Its antigen is not identified.

The CDR3 has 15 amino acids. Per germline, CDR1 LGHNA and CDR2 YNFKEQ. Trimming removed 4 bases at V and 1 base at J, with 13 bases between. Sequenced material: PBMCs, taken before the yellow fever booster vaccination. The sequence came from a man between 18 and 35 years old who received the YFV17D yellow fever vaccine. The chain couples TRBV4-2 to TRBJ1-2; D unclear. CDR3 DNA: TGTGCCAGCAGCCCGTCCCTCCGAAGTAACTATGGCTACACCTTC. It codes for CASSPSLRSNYGYTF.